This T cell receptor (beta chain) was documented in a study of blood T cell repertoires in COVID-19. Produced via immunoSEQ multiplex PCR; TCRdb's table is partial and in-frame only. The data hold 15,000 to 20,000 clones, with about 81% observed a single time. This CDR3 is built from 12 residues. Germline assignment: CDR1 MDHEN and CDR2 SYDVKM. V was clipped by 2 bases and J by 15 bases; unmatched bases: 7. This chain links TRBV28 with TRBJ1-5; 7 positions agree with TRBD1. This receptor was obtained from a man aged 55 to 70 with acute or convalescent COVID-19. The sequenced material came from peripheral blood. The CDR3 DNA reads TGTGCCAGCAGTTTAACGACAGGGAGGAGGCATTTT. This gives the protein CASSLTTGRRHF.